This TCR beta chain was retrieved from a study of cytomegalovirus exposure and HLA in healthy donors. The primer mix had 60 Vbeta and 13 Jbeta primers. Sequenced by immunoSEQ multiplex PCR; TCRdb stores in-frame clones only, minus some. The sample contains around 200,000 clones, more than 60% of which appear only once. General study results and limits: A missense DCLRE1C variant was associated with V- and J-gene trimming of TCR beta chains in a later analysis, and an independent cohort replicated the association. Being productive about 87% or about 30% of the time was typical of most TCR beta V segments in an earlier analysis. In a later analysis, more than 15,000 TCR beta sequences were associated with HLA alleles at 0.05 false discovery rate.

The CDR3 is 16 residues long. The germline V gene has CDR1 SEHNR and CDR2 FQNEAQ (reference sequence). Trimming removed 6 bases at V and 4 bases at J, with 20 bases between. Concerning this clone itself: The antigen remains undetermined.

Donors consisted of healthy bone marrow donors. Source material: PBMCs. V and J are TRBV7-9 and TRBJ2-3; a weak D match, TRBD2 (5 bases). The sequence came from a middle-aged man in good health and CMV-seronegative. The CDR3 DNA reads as TGTGCCAGCAGATCGGACTTCCCTGGATGGGCAGATACGCAGTATTTT. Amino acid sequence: CASRSDFPGWADTQYF.